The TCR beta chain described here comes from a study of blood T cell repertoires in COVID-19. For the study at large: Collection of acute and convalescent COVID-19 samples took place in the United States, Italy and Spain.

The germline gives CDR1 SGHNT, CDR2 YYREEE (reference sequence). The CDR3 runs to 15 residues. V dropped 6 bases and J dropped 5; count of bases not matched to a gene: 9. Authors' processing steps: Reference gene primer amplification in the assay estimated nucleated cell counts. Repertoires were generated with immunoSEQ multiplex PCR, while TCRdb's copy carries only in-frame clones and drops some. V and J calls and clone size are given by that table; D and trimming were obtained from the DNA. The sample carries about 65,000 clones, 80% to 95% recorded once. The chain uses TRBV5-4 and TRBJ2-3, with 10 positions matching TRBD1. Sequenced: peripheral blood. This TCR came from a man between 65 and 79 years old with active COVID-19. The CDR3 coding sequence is TGTGCCAGCACCCCGGACAGGGGGATTGGAGATACGCAGTATTTT. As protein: CASTPDRGIGDTQYF.